What follows are 6 T cell receptor beta chains derived from one specimen sequenced in a study of cytomegalovirus exposure and HLA in healthy donors. PCR primers comprised 60 Vbeta and 13 Jbeta primers. Here immunoSEQ multiplex PCR was the method, and the copy in TCRdb shows in-frame clones only, minus some. Among more than 95,000 clones, around a tenth were seen once, and the ten largest hold 2.5% to 3.5%. Sequences were obtained from PBMCs. Receptor source: a man aged 25-40 years in good health and CMV-seronegative.

The rearrangement links TRBV6-5 to TRBJ1-5; no definite D call. The CDR3 totals 13 residues. Trimming removed 6 bases at V and 5 bases at J, with 11 bases between. Germline CDR1 MNHEY, CDR2 SVGAGI. The CDR3 here is CASSQVAYQPQHF. CDR3 nucleotides: TGTGCCAGCAGCCAGGTGGCGTATCAGCCCCAGCATTTT.

The genes are TRBV11-3 and TRBJ2-7, with D tentatively TRBD2 (6 bases). This CDR3 spans 16 amino acids. V gave up 0 bases and J gave up 2 bases, with 14 bases separating them. Germline values: CDR1 SGHNT, CDR2 YENEEA. CDR3 in DNA: TGTGCCAGCAGCTTAGAGTGGATTAGCGGAACCTACGAGCAGTACTTC. It codes for CASSLEWISGTYEQYF.

The CDR3 DNA reads as TGTGCCAGCAGTTTCGCTATCACCGGGGAGCTGTTTTTT. Protein sequence: CASSFAITGELFF. The chain recombines TRBV6-5 with TRBJ2-2; D not resolved. The CDR3 runs 13 residues. V lost 4 bases, J lost 4 bases, and 7 bases lay in between. The germline V gene has CDR1 MNHEY and CDR2 SVGAGI.

This clone was seen a handful of times. The V call is TRBV5-8, the J call TRBJ2-1; the match to TRBD2 covers 9 bases. The CDR3 length is 15 residues. CDR1 and CDR2 from the germline V gene are SGHTS and YDEGEE. Trimming removed 2 bases from V and 8 bases from J; junction bases left unmatched: 8. CDR3 sequence reads: CASSLGLAGRDEQFF. The CDR3 nucleotides read TGTGCCAGCAGCTTAGGGCTAGCGGGGAGGGATGAGCAGTTCTTC. Supplemented by reference TRBV5-8 and TRBJ2-1, the full variable domain reads EAGVTQSPTHLIKTRGQQATLRCSPISGHTSVYWYQQALGLGLQFLLWYDEGEERNRGNFPPRFSGRQFPNYSSELNVNALELEDSALYLCASSLGLAGRDEQFFGPGTRLTVL.

This clone was picked up a small number of times. The V call is TRBV2, the J call TRBJ2-3; D is ambiguous. The CDR3 is 11 residues long. The V and J ends lost 3 bases and 6 bases respectively, with 4 bases between them. Germline CDR1 reads SNHLY; CDR2 reads FYNNEI. The CDR3, as DNA: TGTGCCAGCAGTGACATGGATACGCAGTATTTT. This encodes CASSDMDTQYF.

The CDR3 here is CASSQGGWRGTTNEKLFF. The DNA for the CDR3 is TGCGCCAGCAGCCAAGGAGGATGGCGGGGGACAACTAATGAAAAACTGTTTTTT. The rearrangement links TRBV4-1 to TRBJ1-4, with a weak D call TRBD1 (5 bases). Germline CDR1 reads MGHRA; CDR2 reads YSYEKL. The CDR3 loop spans 18 amino acids. V shed 1 base and J shed 0 bases, with 15 bases lying between them.